These 23 T cell receptor beta chains were all obtained from the same sample, sequenced in a study of memory CD4+ T cells and cytomegalovirus serostatus (dated by TCRdb to between 2018 and 2020). To prepare the library, the immunoSEQ multiplex PCR assay was applied. TCRdb obtained this table from immuneACCESS and retained in-frame rearrangements with V and J assigned. These tables miss some clones; where compared with another copy, unresolved V genes account for less than half of the shortfall, and the remainder is unexplained. The sample profile shows around 50,000 clones; about three quarters of them were found once. Of the sample, more than 0.85% falls within the top ten clones. Single viable CD3+CD4+CD8-CD45RO+ cells were sorted as memory CD4+ T cells on a FACSAria II. The sample consisted of memory CD4+ T cells from blood. Receptors originate from an adult in good health and CMV-seronegative.

The V gene is TRBV5-1, the J gene TRBJ2-3, with TRBD1 as a possible D gene (5 bases). The CDR3 totals 15 residues. The germline gives CDR1 SGHRS, CDR2 YFSETQ. V lost 1 base to trimming and J lost 2 bases, with 11 bases between them. The CDR3 loop is CASSLQAGITDTQYF. CDR3 nucleotide sequence: TGCGCCAGCAGCTTGCAGGCAGGGATCACAGATACGCAGTATTTT.

The chain uses TRBV7-6 and TRBJ2-7; D possibly corresponds to TRBD1 (7 bases). The germline V gene has CDR1 SGHVS and CDR2 FNYEAQ. V lost 5 bases and J 4 bases, leaving 18 bases between the germline ends. The CDR3 extends over 15 amino acids. The CDR3 loop reads CASSTQGGSQYEQYF. CDR3 DNA: TGTGCCAGCAGCACCCAGGGGGGAAGTCAATACGAGCAGTACTTC.

In its sample, this clone is medium-sized. The CDR3: CASSSQGGKLFF. The CDR3 bases are TGTGCCAGCAGCAGTCAGGGAGGAAAACTGTTTTTT. V is TRBV27 and J is TRBJ1-4; a possible D gene is TRBD1 (5 bases). The length of the CDR3 is 12 residues. Trimming removed 6 bases at V and 10 bases at J, with 12 bases between. Germline V gene data show CDR1 as MNHEY and CDR2 as SMNVEV (reference sequence).

The rearrangement links TRBV4-2 to TRBJ1-2; D gene uncertain. Trimming cost V 0 bases and J 0 bases, with 8 bases left between them. Germline V CDR1 and CDR2: LGHNA, YNFKEQ. The CDR3 loop spans 15 amino acids. The CDR3 DNA sequence: TGTGCCAGCAGCCAAGATCAGGCCTCTAACTATGGCTACACCTTC. This translates into CASSQDQASNYGYTF.

The chain joins TRBV9 to TRBJ1-3, with 8 bases fitting TRBD1. Germline V lookup: CDR1 SGDLS, CDR2 YYNGEE. The V segment lost 0 bases and the J segment 4 bases; nucleotides outside the gene matches: 3. CDR3 length: 15 residues. CDR3 DNA sequence: TGTGCCAGCAGCGTAGGGACAGGGATAGGAAACACCATATATTTT. It encodes CASSVGTGIGNTIYF.

This chain connects TRBV29-1 to TRBJ2-1, with TRBD1 identical over 9 bases. The germline CDR1 and CDR2 sequences are SQVTM and ANQGSEA. Trimming cost V 4 bases and J 3 bases; bases outside gene matches: 7. The length of the CDR3 is 15 residues. CDR3 region: CSVGGDRAFYNEQFF. CDR3 DNA sequence: TGCAGCGTTGGGGGGGACAGGGCTTTCTACAATGAGCAGTTCTTC.

A note on this clone: The sample carries other DNA sequences with the same CDR3. The gene calls are TRBV7-2 and TRBJ2-5, with D hard to call. Trimming stripped 3 bases from V and 5 bases from J, with 4 bases between. The V gene's germline CDR1 is SGHTA and CDR2 FQGNSA. The CDR3 totals 11 residues. CDR3 region: CASSFSETQYF. The CDR3 nucleotides are TGTGCCAGCAGCTTTTCTGAGACCCAGTACTTC.

V gene TRBV6-5 combines with J gene TRBJ2-2, with 8 bases aligning to TRBD1. CDR3 length: 15 amino acids. J gave up 2 bases and V 8 bases, and 7 bases lay outside the gene matches. Germline lookup yields CDR1 MNHEY and CDR2 SVGAGI. The CDR3 is CASRKDRVNTGELFF. The DNA of the CDR3 is TGTGCCAGCCGAAAGGACAGGGTCAACACCGGGGAGCTGTTTTTT.

This clone was picked up one time. A read error may produce the germline difference seen at one junction end. CDR3 sequence (DNA): TGTGCTAGCAGCTCAAGGCACACCGGGGAGCTGTTTTTT. Its protein product is CASSSRHTGELFF. The V gene is TRBV7-7, the J gene TRBJ2-2; D not certain. Looked up from germline, CDR1 is SSHAT and CDR2 is FNYEAQ (reference sequence). CDR3 size: 13 residues.

V gene TRBV28 combines with J gene TRBJ2-7; tentative D call: TRBD1 (6 bases). Germline V gives CDR1 MDHEN, CDR2 SYDVKM. This CDR3 is 12 amino acids long. V lost 6 bases to trimming and J lost 4 bases, with 10 bases between them. The CDR3 DNA reads TGTGCCAGCAGCCGACAGGTTTACGAGCAGTACTTC. This codes for CASSRQVYEQYF.

This clone came up once. This chain uses TRBV5-1 with TRBJ1-1, with unresolved D. The CDR3 runs to 18 residues. The V gene's germline CDR1 is SGHRS and CDR2 YFSETQ. The V end lost 4 bases, the J end lost 4 bases, and 26 bases lay between the germline ends. In DNA form, the CDR3 reads TGCGCCAGCAGCGTCTCCCAGCTACCCACGACGGGAGGCACTGAAGCTTTCTTT. It yields the protein CASSVSQLPTTGGTEAFF.

The chain carries TRBV9 and TRBJ1-4; D is perhaps TRBD1 (6 bases). This CDR3 comprises 15 residues. Trimming stripped 3 bases from V and 5 bases from J, with 14 bases between. Germline CDR1 reads SGDLS; CDR2 reads YYNGEE. Written as DNA, the CDR3 is TGTGCCAGCAGCGGTGGACAGAACCGAAATGAAAAACTGTTTTTT. Amino acids: CASSGGQNRNEKLFF.

This sequence joins TRBV6-6 and TRBJ2-7; D gene uncertain. The CDR3 extends over 13 amino acids. Germline lookup yields CDR1 MNHNY and CDR2 SVGAGI (reference sequence). V was pared by 4 bases and J by 1 base, with 8 bases between. CDR3 nucleotide sequence: TGTGCCAGCAGTTTTTTGGAGTCCTACGAGCAGTACTTC. Protein product: CASSFLESYEQYF.

This rearrangement joins TRBV5-1 to TRBJ1-4, with TRBD1 matching over 9 bases. The CDR3 runs 17 residues. V trimming: 1 base; J trimming: 1 base; junction bases outside the gene matches: 5. Germline values: CDR1 SGHRS, CDR2 YFSETQ. CDR3 DNA: TGCGCCAGCAGCTTGACAGGGGGCGGTGTAACTAATGAAAAACTGTTTTTT. This sequence encodes CASSLTGGGVTNEKLFF.

This clone came up once. The chain employs TRBV15 and TRBJ2-5, with D unclear. Germline V gene lookup returns CDR1 LNHNV and CDR2 YYDKDF (reference sequence). CDR3 length equals 15 residues. Trimming took 0 bases from V and 5 from J, leaving 13 bases between them. CDR3 coding DNA: TGTGCCACCAGCAGAGATGGCCCTATAGTGGAGACCCAGTACTTC. As protein: CATSRDGPIVETQYF. Drawing the rest from reference TRBV15 and TRBJ2-5, the complete variable domain is DAMVIQNPRYQVTQFGKPVTLSCSQTLNHNVMYWYQQKSSQAPKLLFHYYDKDFNNEADTPDNFQSRRPNTSFCFLDIRSPGLGDTAMYLCATSRDGPIVETQYFGPGTRLLVL.

About this clone itself: This specimen includes other DNA sequences encoding the same CDR3. V is TRBV7-9 and J is TRBJ2-1; 14 bases map to TRBD2. Germline-derived CDR1 and CDR2 are SEHNR and FQNEAQ (reference sequence). V was pared by 3 bases and J by 8 bases, with 3 bases of the junction left unmatched. The CDR3 is made up of 15 amino acids. The CDR3 coding sequence is TGTGCCAGCAGCTTGCGACTAGCGGGAGGGGATGAGCAGTTCTTC. As protein: CASSLRLAGGDEQFF.

The chain recombines TRBV5-5 with TRBJ1-1; D uncertain. The CDR3 is made up of 16 amino acids. CDR1 and CDR2 (germline): SGHKS, YYEKEE (reference sequence). The V end was cut by 3 bases, the J end by 2 bases, with 17 bases between. Written as DNA, the CDR3 is TGTGCCAGCAGCTCGGCAGTAAGGGCGGGAAACACTGAAGCTTTCTTT. Residues: CASSSAVRAGNTEAFF.

The gene calls are TRBV28 and TRBJ2-7; TRBD2 matches 7 bases. Germline V gene data show CDR1 as MDHEN and CDR2 as SYDVKM. J lost 3 bases, V lost 7 bases, and 9 bases had no gene match. The CDR3 has 14 residues. DNA for the CDR3: TGTGCCAGCAATTGGGGGGGGTCGGGCTACGAGCAGTACTTC. Translated: CASNWGGSGYEQYF.

The chain employs TRBV27 and TRBJ2-7; D might be TRBD1 (6 bases). This CDR3 spans 15 amino acids. CDR1 and CDR2 (germline): MNHEY, SMNVEV (reference sequence). The germline V and J ends were trimmed by 6 bases and 4 bases, with 19 bases remaining between them. In DNA form, the CDR3 reads TGTGCCAGCAGGAGAGGGGGTCAAAGGTCATACGAGCAGTACTTC. This gives the protein CASRRGGQRSYEQYF.

The rearrangement joins TRBV27 to TRBJ2-5, with D possibly TRBD2 on 5 matching bases. Germline V gene lookup returns CDR1 MNHEY and CDR2 SMNVEV (reference sequence). Trimming pared 4 bases from V and 4 bases from J, leaving 13 bases between. The CDR3 totals 14 residues. The CDR3 DNA is TGTGCCAGCAGTTCCCTCGGGATGCGAGAGACCCAGTACTTC. Translated: CASSSLGMRETQYF.

The V and J genes are TRBV7-9 and TRBJ1-3; D is unclear. V was shortened by 4 bases and J by 0 bases, with 16 bases between the two germline ends. This CDR3 has 17 amino acids. Germline loops: CDR1 SEHNR, CDR2 FQNEAQ (reference sequence). The CDR3 here is CASSSFGRGTSGNTIYF. CDR3 DNA: TGTGCCAGCAGCTCTTTTGGGCGTGGCACCTCTGGAAACACCATATATTTT.

This clone is a singleton in its sample. The chain uses TRBV19 and TRBJ1-1; no definite D call. The CDR3 has 15 residues. The V gene lost 3 bases and the J gene lost 1 base, with 12 bases spanning the gap. Germline CDR1 LNHDA, CDR2 SQIVND (reference sequence). CDR3 region: CASSIISPPNTEAFF. CDR3 nucleotides: TGTGCCAGTAGTATCATATCTCCACCGAACACTGAAGCTTTCTTT.

This rearrangement joins TRBV28 to TRBJ1-6, with D possibly matching TRBD1 (6 bases). The V and J ends lost 5 bases and 0 bases respectively, with 17 bases between them. CDR3 length: 18 residues. Germline V gene sequence: CDR1 MDHEN, CDR2 SYDVKM. The CDR3 sequence: CASSGGAGSSSYNSPLHF. DNA of the CDR3: TGTGCCAGCAGTGGGGGGGCAGGGTCGAGCTCCTATAATTCACCCCTCCACTTT. The complete variable domain, with remaining parts taken from reference TRBV28 and TRBJ1-6, reads DVKVTQSSRYLVKRTGEKVFLECVQDMDHENMFWYRQDPGLGLRLIYFSYDVKMKEKGDIPEGYSVSREKKERFSLILESASTNQTSMYLCASSGGAGSSSYNSPLHFGNGTRLTVT.